This T cell receptor beta chain comes out of a study of OX40 agonist ivuxolimab in advanced cancers. The wider study: Ivuxolimab is a fully human IgG2 antibody that activates OX40 (CD134). Patients were infused with ivuxolimab every 2 weeks at 0.01 to 10 mg/kg.

Libraries were prepared by immunoSEQ multiplex PCR; TCRdb keeps only in-frame clonotypes and omits some of them. The data show tens of thousands of clones, 84% seen once. Notes on this clone: Its target is unknown.

Study-wide results and caveats: Expanded clones tended on average to be more numerous among CD8+ T cells than CD4+.

The CDR3 consists of 14 residues. V dropped 0 bases and J dropped 4 bases, with 7 bases sitting between them. Per the germline V gene, CDR1 is SGHNT and CDR2 is YENEEA. Sequencing was performed on CD4+ or CD8+ T cells sorted from blood, taken in a trial of the OX40 agonist ivuxolimab. This chain links TRBV11-3 with TRBJ2-1, with D uncertain. The source is an adult with an advanced solid tumor such as melanoma, head and neck, liver or kidney cancer. The CDR3 DNA reads as TGTGCCAGCAGCTTAGATGCCTCTTACAATGAGCAGTTCTTC. Translated, it gives CASSLDASYNEQFF.